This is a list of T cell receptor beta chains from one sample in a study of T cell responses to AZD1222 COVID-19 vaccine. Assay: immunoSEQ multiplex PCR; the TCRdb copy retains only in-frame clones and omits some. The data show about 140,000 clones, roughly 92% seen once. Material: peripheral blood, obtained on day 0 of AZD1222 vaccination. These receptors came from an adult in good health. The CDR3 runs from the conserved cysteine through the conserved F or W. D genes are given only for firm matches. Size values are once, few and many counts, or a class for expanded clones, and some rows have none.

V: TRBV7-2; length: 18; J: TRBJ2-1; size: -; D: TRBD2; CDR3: CASSLGASGGSAYNEQFF; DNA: TGTGCCAGCAGCTTAGGTGCTAGCGGGGGATCGGCTTACAATGAGCAGTTCTTC
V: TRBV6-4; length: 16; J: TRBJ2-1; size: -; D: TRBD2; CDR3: CASSEGASGGSDEQFF; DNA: TGTGCCAGCAGTGAGGGAGCTAGCGGGGGGTCCGATGAGCAGTTCTTC
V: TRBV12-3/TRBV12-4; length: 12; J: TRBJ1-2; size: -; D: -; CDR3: CASTRTPYGYTF; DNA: TGTGCCAGCACCCGAACCCCTTATGGCTACACCTTC
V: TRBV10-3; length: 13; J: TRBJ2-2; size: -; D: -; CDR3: CAISESDTGELFF; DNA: TGTGCCATCAGTGAGTCTGACACCGGGGAGCTGTTTTTT
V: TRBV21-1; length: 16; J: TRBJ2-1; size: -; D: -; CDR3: CASSKTSGSSYNEQFF; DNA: TGTGCCAGCAGCAAAACTAGCGGGAGCTCCTACAATGAGCAGTTCTTC
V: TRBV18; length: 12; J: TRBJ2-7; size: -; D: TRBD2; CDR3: CASSPFGREQYF; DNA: TGTGCCAGCTCACCTTTCGGGAGGGAGCAGTACTTC
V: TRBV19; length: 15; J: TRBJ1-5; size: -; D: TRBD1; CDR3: CASTEQGGGNQPQHF; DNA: TGTGCCAGTACCGAGCAGGGGGGCGGTAATCAGCCCCAGCATTTT
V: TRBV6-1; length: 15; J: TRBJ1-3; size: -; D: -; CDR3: CASSEATGPGNTIYF; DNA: TGTGCCAGCAGTGAAGCAACAGGGCCTGGAAACACCATATATTTT
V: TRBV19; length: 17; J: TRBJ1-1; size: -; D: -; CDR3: CASSIQGIGRTGTEAFF; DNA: TGTGCCAGTAGTATTCAGGGAATAGGGAGAACGGGCACTGAAGCTTTCTTT
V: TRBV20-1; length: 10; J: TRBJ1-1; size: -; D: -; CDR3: CSVPEAEAFF; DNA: TGCAGTGTCCCGGAAGCTGAAGCTTTCTTT
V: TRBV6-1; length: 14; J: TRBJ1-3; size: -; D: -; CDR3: CASSEGGTGNTIYF; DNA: TGTGCCAGCAGTGAAGGGGGTACTGGAAACACCATATATTTT
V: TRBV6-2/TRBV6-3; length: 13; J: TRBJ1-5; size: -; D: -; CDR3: CASSYFENQPQHF; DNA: TGTGCCAGCAGTTACTTCGAGAATCAGCCCCAGCATTTT
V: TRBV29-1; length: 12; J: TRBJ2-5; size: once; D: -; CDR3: CSGGRGGETQYF; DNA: TGCAGCGGGGGTAGGGGAGGAGAGACCCAGTACTTC
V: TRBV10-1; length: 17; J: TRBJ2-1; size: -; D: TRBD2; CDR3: CASSDPRLAGGPNEQFF; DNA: TGCGCCAGCAGTGATCCCCGACTAGCGGGGGGGCCAAATGAGCAGTTCTTC
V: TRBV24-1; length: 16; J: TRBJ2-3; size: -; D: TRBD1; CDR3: CATSDGGQGGTDTQYF; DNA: TGTGCCACCAGTGATGGGGGACAGGGAGGGACAGATACGCAGTATTTT
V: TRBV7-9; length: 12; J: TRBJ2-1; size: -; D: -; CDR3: CASSKILDEQFF; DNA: TGTGCCAGCAGTAAAATCCTGGATGAGCAGTTCTTC
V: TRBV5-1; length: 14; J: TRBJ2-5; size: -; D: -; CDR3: CASSAGGSGGTQYF; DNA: TGCGCCAGCAGCGCGGGGGGATCAGGGGGGACCCAGTACTTC
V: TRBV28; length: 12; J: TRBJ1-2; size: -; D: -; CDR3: CASLGVTTGSTF; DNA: TGTGCCAGCCTCGGGGTTACTACAGGGTCCACCTTC
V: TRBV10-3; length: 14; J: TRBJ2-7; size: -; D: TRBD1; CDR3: CAISEWDRDYEQYF; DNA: TGTGCCATCAGTGAGTGGGACAGGGACTACGAGCAGTACTTC
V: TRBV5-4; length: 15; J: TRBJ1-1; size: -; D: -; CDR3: CASSYAFQGNTEAFF; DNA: TGTGCCAGCAGCTACGCCTTTCAGGGGAACACTGAAGCTTTCTTT
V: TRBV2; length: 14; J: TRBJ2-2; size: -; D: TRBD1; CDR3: CASTGTGNTGELFF; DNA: TGTGCCAGCACCGGGACAGGAAACACCGGGGAGCTGTTTTTT
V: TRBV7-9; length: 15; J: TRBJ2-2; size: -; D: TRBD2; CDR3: CASSLLGPSGGELFF; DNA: TGTGCCAGCAGCTTATTGGGCCCTAGCGGCGGGGAGCTGTTTTTT
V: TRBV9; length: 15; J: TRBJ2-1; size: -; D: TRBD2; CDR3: CASSGPAGGNNEQFF; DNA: TGTGCCAGCAGCGGGCCGGCGGGAGGAAACAATGAGCAGTTCTTC
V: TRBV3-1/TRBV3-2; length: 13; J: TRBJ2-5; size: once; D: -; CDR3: CASRGTRRETQYF; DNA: TGTGCCAGCAGGGGGACCAGACGAGAGACCCAGTACTTC
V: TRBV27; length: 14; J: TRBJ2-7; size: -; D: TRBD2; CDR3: CASRPGLAGYEQYF; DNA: TGTGCCAGCAGACCGGGACTAGCGGGTTACGAGCAGTACTTC